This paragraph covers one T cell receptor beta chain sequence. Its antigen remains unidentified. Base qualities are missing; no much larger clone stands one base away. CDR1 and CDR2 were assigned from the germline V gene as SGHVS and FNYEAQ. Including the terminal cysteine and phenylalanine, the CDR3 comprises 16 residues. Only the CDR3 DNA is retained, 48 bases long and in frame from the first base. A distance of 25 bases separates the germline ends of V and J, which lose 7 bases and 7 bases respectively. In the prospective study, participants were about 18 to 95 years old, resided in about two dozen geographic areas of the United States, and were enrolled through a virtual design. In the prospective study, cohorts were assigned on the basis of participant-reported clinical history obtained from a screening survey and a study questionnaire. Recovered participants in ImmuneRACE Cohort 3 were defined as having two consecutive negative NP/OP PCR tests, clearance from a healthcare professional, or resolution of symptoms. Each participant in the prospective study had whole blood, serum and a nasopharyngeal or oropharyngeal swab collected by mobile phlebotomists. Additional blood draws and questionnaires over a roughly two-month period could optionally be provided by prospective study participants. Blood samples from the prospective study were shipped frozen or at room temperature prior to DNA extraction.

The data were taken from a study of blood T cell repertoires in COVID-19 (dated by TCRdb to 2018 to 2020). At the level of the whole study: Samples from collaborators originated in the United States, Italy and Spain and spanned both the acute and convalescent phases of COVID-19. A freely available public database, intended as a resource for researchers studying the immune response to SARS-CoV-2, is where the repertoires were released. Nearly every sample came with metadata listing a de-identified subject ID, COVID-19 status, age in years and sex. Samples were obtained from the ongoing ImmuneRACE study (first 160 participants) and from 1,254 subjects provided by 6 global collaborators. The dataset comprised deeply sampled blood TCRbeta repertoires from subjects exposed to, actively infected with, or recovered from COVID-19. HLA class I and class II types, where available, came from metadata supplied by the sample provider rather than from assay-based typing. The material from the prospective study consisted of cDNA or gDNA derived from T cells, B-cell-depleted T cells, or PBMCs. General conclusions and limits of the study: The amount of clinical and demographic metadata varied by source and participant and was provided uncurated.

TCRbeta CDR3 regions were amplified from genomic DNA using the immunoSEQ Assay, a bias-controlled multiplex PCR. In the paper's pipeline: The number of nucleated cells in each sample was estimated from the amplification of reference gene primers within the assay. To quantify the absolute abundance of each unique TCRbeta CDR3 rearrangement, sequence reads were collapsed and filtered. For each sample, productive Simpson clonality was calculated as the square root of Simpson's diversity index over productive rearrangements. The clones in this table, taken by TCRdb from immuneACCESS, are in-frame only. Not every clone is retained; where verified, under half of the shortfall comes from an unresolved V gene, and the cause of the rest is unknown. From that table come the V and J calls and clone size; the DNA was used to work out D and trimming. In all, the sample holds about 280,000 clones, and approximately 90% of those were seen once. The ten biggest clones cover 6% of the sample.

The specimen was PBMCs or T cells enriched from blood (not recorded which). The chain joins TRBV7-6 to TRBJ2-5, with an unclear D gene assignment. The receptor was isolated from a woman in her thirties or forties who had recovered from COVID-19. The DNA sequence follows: TGTGCCAGCACCGATCCCCGGGTCCTCAAGATCGGGACCCAGTACTTC. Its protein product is CASTDPRVLKIGTQYF.